This TCR beta chain was sequenced for a study of spatial heterogeneity in lung cancer. Trimming took off 4 bases at V and 9 bases at J, with 13 bases between the two ends. This CDR3 contains 13 residues. Germline values: CDR1 MNHEY, CDR2 SVGEGT. Time point: blood at routine non-recurrence follow-up after resection. The input material, whole RNA from tumor, nontumor lung or frozen PBMC, was sequenced unsorted. TCRdb passed the 5' RACE reads through MiXCR, listing each CDR3 protein once. This sample yields about 120,000 distinct CDR3 sequences, of which 9% to 15% are seen a single time; 16% belongs to the top ten.

The J gene is TRBJ1-5, the V gene TRBV6-2 or TRBV6-3; tentatively, D is TRBD1 (6 bases). The starting material was PBMCs, obtained at follow-up. The TCR comes from a male donor with early-stage non-small cell lung cancer. CDR3 sequence: CASSSTGPRPQHF. The DNA of the CDR3 is TGTGCCAGCAGTTCGACAGGTCCAAGGCCCCAGCATTTT.